One and the same sample provided the 10 T cell receptor beta chains below, sequenced in a study of OX40 agonist ivuxolimab in advanced cancers. The assay was immunoSEQ multiplex PCR, and TCRdb's table has in-frame clones only and misses some. The data show 45,000 to 55,000 clones, with 80% to 90% seen just once and roughly 9.9% held by the top ten. Sequences were derived from CD4+ or CD8+ T cells sorted from blood, sampled in a trial of the OX40 agonist ivuxolimab. These receptor sequences come from an adult with an advanced solid tumor such as melanoma, head and neck, liver or kidney cancer.

This chain joins TRBV11-3 and TRBJ2-5, with D perhaps assigned TRBD1 or TRBD2 (6 bases each). Germline V lookup: CDR1 SGHNT, CDR2 YENEEA. This CDR3 contains 13 residues. V lost 5 bases and J lost 2, with 9 bases in between. The CDR3 loop reads CASSKGGQETQYF. CDR3 DNA: TGTGCCAGCAGCAAAGGGGGGCAAGAGACCCAGTACTTC.

The V call is TRBV6-5, the J call TRBJ2-1; TRBD1 might be the D (6 bases). Germline CDR1 and CDR2: MNHEY and SVGAGI. There are 14 residues in the CDR3. Trimming took off 7 bases at V and 12 bases at J, with 22 bases between the two ends. The CDR3 DNA reads TGTGCCAGCACCAGCGGACAGTTCCTACAGCGGCAGTTCTTC. Residues: CASTSGQFLQRQFF.

Note on this clone: The limits of the CDR3 on the DNA are not certain, so only TCRdb's listed CDR3 is given. The chain employs TRBV21-1 and TRBJ2-4; the table assigns TRBD1, which was not confirmed against the DNA. TRBV21-1 counts as a pseudogene. The CDR3 adds up to 19 amino acids, both ends counted. This chain's CDR3 is CASSIVGQGIRLAKNIQYF.

This rearrangement joins TRBV19 to TRBJ2-3; D is uncertain. The CDR3 is 12 residues long. Trimming shortened V by 0 bases and J by 8 bases, and 6 bases separated the two germline ends. In germline, CDR1 is LNHDA, CDR2 SQIVND (reference sequence). This chain's CDR3 is CASSIDPSTQYF. The CDR3 nucleotides read TGTGCCAGTAGTATAGATCCTTCTACGCAGTATTTT.

V is TRBV2 and J is TRBJ1-1; weak D call: TRBD1 (6 bases). The V gene's germline CDR1 is SNHLY and CDR2 FYNNEI. With 7 bases removed from V and 4 bases from J, the gap between germline ends came to 19 bases. The CDR3 loop spans 15 amino acids. The CDR3 DNA reads TGTGCCAGCAAACCCACAGGGTTTGGTGCCACTGAAGCTTTCTTT. This sequence encodes CASKPTGFGATEAFF.

CDR3 in DNA: TGTGCCAGCACGGCGGGGGGGACGGATACGCAGTATTTT. Encoded protein: CASTAGGTDTQYF. The chain couples TRBV28 to TRBJ2-3, with 9 bases identical to TRBD2. CDR1 is MDHEN and CDR2 is SYDVKM in the germline V gene. The CDR3 is made up of 13 amino acids. V lost 7 bases to trimming and J lost 6 bases; unmatched junction nucleotides: 5.

CDR3 protein: CASSRDGANVLTF. The CDR3 DNA is TGTGCCAGCAGTAGGGATGGGGCCAACGTCCTGACTTTC. This chain links TRBV14 with TRBJ2-6; D ambiguous. With 6 bases removed from V and 3 bases from J, the gap between germline ends came to 6 bases. There are 13 residues in the CDR3. CDR1 SGHDN and CDR2 FVKESK come from the germline V gene.

The V gene is TRBV6-4, the J gene TRBJ1-1; perhaps TRBD1 as D (6 bases). Trimming took 2 bases from V and 11 from J, leaving 18 bases between them. Germline loops: CDR1 MRHNA, CDR2 SNTAGT. This CDR3 contains 14 residues. CDR3 in amino acids: CASSDTSGAARAFF. CDR3 DNA: TGTGCCAGCAGTGACACATCAGGGGCCGCACGCGCTTTCTTT.

The chain joins TRBV9 to TRBJ2-2; a possible D gene is TRBD2 (5 bases). The CDR3 consists of 14 residues. V was trimmed by 1 base and J by 6 bases, leaving 10 bases between them. CDR1 and CDR2 from the germline V gene are SGDLS and YYNGEE. Here the CDR3 DNA reads TGTGCCAGCAGCGTACCCAAGGAGGCCGGGGAGCTGTTTTTT. Protein sequence: CASSVPKEAGELFF.

This chain links TRBV2 with TRBJ2-1; D is possibly TRBD2 (7 bases). Trimming left V 8 bases short and J 8 bases short, with 31 bases between. The germline V gene has CDR1 SNHLY and CDR2 FYNNEI. The CDR3 has 18 amino acids. In DNA form, the CDR3 reads TGTGCCAGCCGGGGGGCGGACTCTTTAATGGGTTTAGGCGATGAGCAGTTCTTC. Translated, it gives CASRGADSLMGLGDEQFF. Based on the CDR3 plus reference TRBV2 and TRBJ2-1, the full variable domain is EPEVTQTPSHQVTQMGQEVILRCVPISNHLYFYWYRQILGQKVEFLVSFYNNEISEKSEIFDDQFSVERPDGSNFTLKIRSTKLEDSAMYFCASRGADSLMGLGDEQFFGPGTRLTVL.